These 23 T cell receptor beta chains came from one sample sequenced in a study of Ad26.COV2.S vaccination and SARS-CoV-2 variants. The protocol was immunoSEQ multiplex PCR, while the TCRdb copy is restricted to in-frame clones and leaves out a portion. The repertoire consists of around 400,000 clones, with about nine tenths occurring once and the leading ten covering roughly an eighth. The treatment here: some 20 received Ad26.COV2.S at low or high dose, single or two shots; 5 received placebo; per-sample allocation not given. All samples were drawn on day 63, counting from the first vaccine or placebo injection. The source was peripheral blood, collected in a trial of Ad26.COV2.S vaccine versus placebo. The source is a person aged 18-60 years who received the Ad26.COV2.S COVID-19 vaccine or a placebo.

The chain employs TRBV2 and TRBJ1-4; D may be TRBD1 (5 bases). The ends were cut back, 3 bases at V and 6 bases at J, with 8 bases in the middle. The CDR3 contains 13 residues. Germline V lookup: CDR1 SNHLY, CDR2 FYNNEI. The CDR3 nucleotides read TGTGCCAGCAGTGACAGGGAGTATGAAAAACTGTTTTTT. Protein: CASSDREYEKLFF.

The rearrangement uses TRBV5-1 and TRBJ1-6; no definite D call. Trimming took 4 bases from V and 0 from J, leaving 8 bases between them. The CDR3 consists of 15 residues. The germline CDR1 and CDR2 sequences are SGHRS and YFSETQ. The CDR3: CASSETSSYNSPLHF. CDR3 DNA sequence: TGCGCCAGCAGCGAGACTAGCTCCTATAATTCACCCCTCCACTTT.

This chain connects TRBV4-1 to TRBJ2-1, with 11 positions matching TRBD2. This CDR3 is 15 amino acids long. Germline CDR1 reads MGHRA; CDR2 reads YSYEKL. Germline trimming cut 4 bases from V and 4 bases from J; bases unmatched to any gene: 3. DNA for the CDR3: TGCGCCAGCAGCCTACTAGCGGGAGTTTACAATGAGCAGTTCTTC. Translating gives CASSLLAGVYNEQFF.

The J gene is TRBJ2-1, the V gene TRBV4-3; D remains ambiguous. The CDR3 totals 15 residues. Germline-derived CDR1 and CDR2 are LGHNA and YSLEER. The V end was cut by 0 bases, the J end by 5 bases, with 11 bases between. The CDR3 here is CASSQDGVVDNEQFF. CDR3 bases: TGCGCCAGCAGCCAAGATGGAGTAGTCGACAATGAGCAGTTCTTC.

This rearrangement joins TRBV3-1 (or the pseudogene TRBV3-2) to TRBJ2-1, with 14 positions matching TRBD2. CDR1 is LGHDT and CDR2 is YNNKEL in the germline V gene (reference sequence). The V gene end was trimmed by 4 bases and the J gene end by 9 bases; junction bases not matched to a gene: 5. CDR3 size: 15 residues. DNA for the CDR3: TGTGCCAGCAGCCCGGGACTAGCGGGAGTAGGTGAGCAGTTCTTC. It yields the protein CASSPGLAGVGEQFF.

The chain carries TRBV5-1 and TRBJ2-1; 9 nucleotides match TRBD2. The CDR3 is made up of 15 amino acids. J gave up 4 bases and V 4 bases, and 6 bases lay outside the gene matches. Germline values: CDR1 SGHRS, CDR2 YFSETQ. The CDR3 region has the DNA TGCGCCAGCAGCATAGCGGGAGTTGGGTACAATGAGCAGTTCTTC. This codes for CASSIAGVGYNEQFF.

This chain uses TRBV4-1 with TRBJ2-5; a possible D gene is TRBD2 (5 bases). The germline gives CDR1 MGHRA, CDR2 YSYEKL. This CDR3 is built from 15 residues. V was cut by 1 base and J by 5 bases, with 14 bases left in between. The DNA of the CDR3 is TGCGCCAGCAGCCAAGGACCTAGCACCGGGGAGACCCAGTACTTC. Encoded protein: CASSQGPSTGETQYF.

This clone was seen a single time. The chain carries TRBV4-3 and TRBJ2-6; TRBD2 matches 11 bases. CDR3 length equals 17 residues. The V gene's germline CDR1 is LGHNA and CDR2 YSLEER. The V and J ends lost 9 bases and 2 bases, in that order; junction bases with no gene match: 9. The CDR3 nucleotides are TGCGCCAGGAGCTATAGCGGGAGGGAAGCTGGGGCCAACGTCCTGACTTTC. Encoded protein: CARSYSGREAGANVLTF.

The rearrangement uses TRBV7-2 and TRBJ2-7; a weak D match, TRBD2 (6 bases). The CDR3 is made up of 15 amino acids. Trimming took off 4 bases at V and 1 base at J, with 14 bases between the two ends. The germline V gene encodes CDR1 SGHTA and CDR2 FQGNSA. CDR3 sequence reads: CASSSGTDPSYEQYF. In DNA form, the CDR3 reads TGTGCCAGCAGCTCGGGGACTGATCCTTCCTACGAGCAGTACTTC.

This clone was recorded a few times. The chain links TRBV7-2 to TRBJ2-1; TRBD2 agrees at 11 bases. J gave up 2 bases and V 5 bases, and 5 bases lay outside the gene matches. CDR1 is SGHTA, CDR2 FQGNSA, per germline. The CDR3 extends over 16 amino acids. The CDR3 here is CASSVGTSGAYNEQFF. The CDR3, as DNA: TGTGCCAGCAGCGTCGGGACTAGCGGTGCCTACAATGAGCAGTTCTTC. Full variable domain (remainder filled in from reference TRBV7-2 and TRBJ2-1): GAGVSQSPSNKVTEKGKDVELRCDPISGHTALYWYRQSLGQGLEFLIYFQGNSAPDKSGLPSDRFSAERTGGSVSTLTIQRTQQEDSAVYLCASSVGTSGAYNEQFFGPGTRLTVL.

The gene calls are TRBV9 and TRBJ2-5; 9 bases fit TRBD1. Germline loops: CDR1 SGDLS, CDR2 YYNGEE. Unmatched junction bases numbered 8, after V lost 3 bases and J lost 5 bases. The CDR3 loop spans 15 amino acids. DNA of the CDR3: TGTGCCAGCAGCGCCCTCCACAGGGGGCAGGAGACCCAGTACTTC. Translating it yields CASSALHRGQETQYF.

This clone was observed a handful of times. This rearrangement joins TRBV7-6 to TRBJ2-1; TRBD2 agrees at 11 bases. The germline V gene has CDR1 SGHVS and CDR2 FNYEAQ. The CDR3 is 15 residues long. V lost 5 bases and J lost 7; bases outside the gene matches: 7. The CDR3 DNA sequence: TGTGCCAGCAGCCACAGACTAGCGGGAATAAATGAGCAGTTCTTC. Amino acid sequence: CASSHRLAGINEQFF.

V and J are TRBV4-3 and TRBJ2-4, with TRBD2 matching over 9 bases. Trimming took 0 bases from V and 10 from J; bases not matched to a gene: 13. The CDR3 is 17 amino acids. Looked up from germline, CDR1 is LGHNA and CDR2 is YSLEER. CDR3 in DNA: TGCGCCAGCAGCCAAGAACCGTGGTCTAGCGGGGTTTCAATTCAGTACTTC. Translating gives CASSQEPWSSGVSIQYF.

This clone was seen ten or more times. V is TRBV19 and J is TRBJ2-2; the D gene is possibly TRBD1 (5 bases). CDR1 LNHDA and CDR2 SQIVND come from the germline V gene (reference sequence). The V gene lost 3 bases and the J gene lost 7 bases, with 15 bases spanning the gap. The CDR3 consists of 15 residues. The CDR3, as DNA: TGTGCCAGTAGTATGTATCAATCACAGGACGGGGAGCTGTTTTTT. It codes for CASSMYQSQDGELFF.

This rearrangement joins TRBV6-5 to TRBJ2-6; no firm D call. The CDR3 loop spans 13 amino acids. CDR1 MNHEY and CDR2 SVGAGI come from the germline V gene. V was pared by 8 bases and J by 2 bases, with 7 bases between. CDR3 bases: TGTGCCAGCCTACAACCTGGGGCCAACGTCCTGACTTTC. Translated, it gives CASLQPGANVLTF.

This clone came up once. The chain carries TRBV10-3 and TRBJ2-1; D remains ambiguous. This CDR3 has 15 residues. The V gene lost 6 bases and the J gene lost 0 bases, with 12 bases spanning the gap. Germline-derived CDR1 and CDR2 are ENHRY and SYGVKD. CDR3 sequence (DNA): TGTGCCATCAGGAAAGACACCAGCTCCTACAATGAGCAGTTCTTC. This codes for CAIRKDTSSYNEQFF.

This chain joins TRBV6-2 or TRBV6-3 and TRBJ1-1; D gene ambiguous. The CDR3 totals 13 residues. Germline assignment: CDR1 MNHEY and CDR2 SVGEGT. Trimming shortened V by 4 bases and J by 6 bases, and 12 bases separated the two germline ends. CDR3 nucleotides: TGTGCCAGCAGTTCCTTGGGGAGACCTGAAGCTTTCTTT. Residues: CASSSLGRPEAFF.

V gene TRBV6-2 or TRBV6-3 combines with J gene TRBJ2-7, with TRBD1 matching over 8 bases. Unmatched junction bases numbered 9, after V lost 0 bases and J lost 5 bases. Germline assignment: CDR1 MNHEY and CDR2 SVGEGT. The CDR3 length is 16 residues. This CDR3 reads CASSYSSPGQGHEQYF. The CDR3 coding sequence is TGTGCCAGCAGTTACTCATCCCCAGGACAGGGCCACGAGCAGTACTTC.

Here the CDR3 DNA reads TGTGCCAGCTCACCTCTTCCACCAAGGACAGGAGGAACCGGGGAGCTGTTTTTT. Translated: CASSPLPPRTGGTGELFF. The rearrangement joins TRBV18 to TRBJ2-2, with TRBD1 identical over 7 bases. The V gene's germline CDR1 is KGHSH and CDR2 LQKENI. The CDR3 totals 18 residues. V shed 3 bases and J 5 bases; nucleotides not matched to a gene: 15.

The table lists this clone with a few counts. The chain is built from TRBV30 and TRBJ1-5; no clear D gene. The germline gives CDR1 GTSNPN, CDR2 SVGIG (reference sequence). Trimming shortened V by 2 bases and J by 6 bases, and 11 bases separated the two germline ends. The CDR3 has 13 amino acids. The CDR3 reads CAWSRREGQPQHF. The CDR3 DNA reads TGTGCCTGGAGTAGGAGGGAGGGTCAGCCCCAGCATTTT.

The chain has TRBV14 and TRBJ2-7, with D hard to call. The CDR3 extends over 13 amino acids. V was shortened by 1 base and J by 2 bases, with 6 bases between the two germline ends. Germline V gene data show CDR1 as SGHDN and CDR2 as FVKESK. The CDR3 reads CASSQGLTYEQYF. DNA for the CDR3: TGTGCCAGCAGCCAAGGTCTGACCTACGAGCAGTACTTC.

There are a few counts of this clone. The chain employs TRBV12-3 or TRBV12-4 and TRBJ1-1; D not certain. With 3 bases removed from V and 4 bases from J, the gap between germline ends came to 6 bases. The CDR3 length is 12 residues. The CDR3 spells CASSLFGTEAFF. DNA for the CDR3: TGTGCCAGCAGTTTGTTTGGCACTGAAGCTTTCTTT.

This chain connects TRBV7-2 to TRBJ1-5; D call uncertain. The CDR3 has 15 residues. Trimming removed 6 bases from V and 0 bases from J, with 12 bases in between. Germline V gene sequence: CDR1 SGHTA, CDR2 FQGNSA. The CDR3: CASRLDGNSNQPQHF. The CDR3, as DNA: TGTGCCAGCAGACTGGACGGGAATAGCAATCAGCCCCAGCATTTT.